The 25 T cell receptor beta chains below were found in one sample sequenced in a study of blood T cell repertoires in COVID-19. Using immunoSEQ multiplex PCR, the repertoire was profiled, and TCRdb retains in-frame clones only, with some absent. The sample lists under 250,000 clones; about nine tenths were seen once. Input material: peripheral blood. The receptor set was obtained from a man between 60 and 70 years old who had recovered from COVID-19.

V gene TRBV12-5 combines with J gene TRBJ2-5; TRBD1 might be the D (5 bases). This CDR3 contains 13 residues. Trimming took off 8 bases at V and 2 bases at J, with 12 bases between the two ends. Germline assignment: CDR1 LGHNT and CDR2 FRNRAP. CDR3 protein: CASLRGQQETQYF. CDR3 nucleotides: TGTGCTAGTTTAAGGGGCCAGCAAGAGACCCAGTACTTC.

This chain links TRBV3-1 (or the pseudogene TRBV3-2) with TRBJ1-6; D perhaps matches TRBD1 (5 bases). V dropped 4 bases and J dropped 10 bases, with 14 bases sitting between them. From germline, CDR1 is LGHDT and CDR2 YNNKEL (reference sequence). This CDR3 region has 14 residues. The CDR3 nucleotides read TGTGCCAGCAGCCCGCGGGACGGTCTATCACCCCTCCACTTT. Translation gives CASSPRDGLSPLHF.

The chain is built from TRBV19 and TRBJ1-1; 7 nucleotides align to TRBD1. This CDR3 spans 15 amino acids. Germline lookup yields CDR1 LNHDA and CDR2 SQIVND (reference sequence). With 4 bases clipped from V and 1 base from J, the junction kept 6 bases outside the gene matches. DNA of the CDR3: TGTGCCAGTAGTAGAACCCGACAGGGGAACACTGAAGCTTTCTTT. Translation: CASSRTRQGNTEAFF.

The chain uses TRBV5-1 and TRBJ2-2; 7 bases are a match to TRBD1. Germline assignment: CDR1 SGHRS and CDR2 YFSETQ. This CDR3 is built from 15 residues. The V and J ends lost 0 bases and 7 bases, in that order; junction bases with no gene match: 6. CDR3 DNA sequence: TGCGCCAGCAGCTTGGGGACAGGCTGGGGCGGGGAGCTGTTTTTT. It specifies CASSLGTGWGGELFF.

The chain joins TRBV7-3 to TRBJ1-6, with TRBD1 as a possible D gene (5 bases). The V and J ends lost 4 bases and 7 bases respectively, with 14 bases between them. This CDR3 contains 15 residues. Germline values: CDR1 SGHTA, CDR2 FQGTGA. The CDR3 bases are TGTGCCAGCAGCTCAATAGCTGGACAAAATTCACCCCTCCACTTT. Translated, it gives CASSSIAGQNSPLHF.

The rearrangement uses TRBV6-5 and TRBJ1-2; D not certain. The CDR3 totals 14 residues. The ends were cut back, 5 bases at V and 0 bases at J, with 10 bases in the middle. CDR1 and CDR2 (germline): MNHEY, SVGAGI. CDR3 residues: CASSPLVANYGYTF. The CDR3 nucleotides are TGTGCCAGCAGTCCCCTAGTAGCTAACTATGGCTACACCTTC.

The rearrangement uses TRBV2 and TRBJ2-7; 9 bases align to TRBD2. V lost 2 bases to trimming and J lost 4 bases; unmatched junction nucleotides: 9. CDR3 length equals 16 residues. Germline assignment: CDR1 SNHLY and CDR2 FYNNEI. The CDR3 is CASSERKSSGGYEQYF. DNA for the CDR3: TGTGCCAGCAGTGAAAGGAAGAGTAGCGGGGGTTACGAGCAGTACTTC.

This clone was detected a few times. The rearrangement joins TRBV9 to TRBJ1-1, with TRBD1 matching over 11 bases. This CDR3 spans 16 amino acids. The trim removed 3 bases at V and 5 bases at J, leaving 9 bases unmatched. Germline V gene data show CDR1 as SGDLS and CDR2 as YYNGEE. CDR3 in amino acids: CASSAFWTGGNTEAFF. In DNA form, the CDR3 reads TGTGCCAGCAGCGCCTTTTGGACAGGGGGCAATACTGAAGCTTTCTTT.

This CDR3 is CASSLYGGLAGGVYNEQFF. CDR3 nucleotides: TGTGCCAGCAGCTTATATGGCGGGCTAGCGGGAGGGGTCTACAATGAGCAGTTCTTC. The genes are TRBV7-2 and TRBJ2-1, with 12 bases fitting TRBD2. Germline V lookup: CDR1 SGHTA, CDR2 FQGNSA. The CDR3 spans 19 residues. The junction had 11 bases not matched to a gene; V was cut back by 2 bases and J by 3 bases.

The rearrangement uses TRBV6-5 and TRBJ1-2, with a weak D call TRBD1 (5 bases). Germline CDR1 MNHEY, CDR2 SVGAGI. Trimming left V 0 bases short and J 5 bases short, with 13 bases between. CDR3 length: 15 residues. The CDR3 nucleotides read TGTGCCAGCAGTTACTCGGGGCTCGGTGGGTATGGCTACACCTTC. Protein: CASSYSGLGGYGYTF.

This chain uses TRBV27 with TRBJ1-2, with TRBD1 matching 9 bases. Germline V gene data show CDR1 as MNHEY and CDR2 as SMNVEV (reference sequence). V lost 5 bases and J lost 8; bases outside the gene matches: 9. This CDR3 contains 14 residues. The CDR3 DNA sequence: TGTGCCAGCAGTGGCAACAGGGGGCGGGAGGGCTACACCTTC. Translation: CASSGNRGREGYTF.

The rearrangement links TRBV3-1 (or the pseudogene TRBV3-2) to TRBJ1-2; the D is unclear. The CDR3 sequence is 14 residues long. With 4 bases removed from V and 4 bases from J, the gap between germline ends came to 13 bases. Looked up from germline, CDR1 is LGHDT and CDR2 is YNNKEL (reference sequence). CDR3 sequence (DNA): TGTGCCAGCAGCCTCTGGGCAGTCCCCTATGGCTACACCTTC. Its protein is CASSLWAVPYGYTF.

This rearrangement joins TRBV10-3 to TRBJ2-3, with TRBD1 identical over 10 bases. This CDR3 comprises 15 residues. The V gene's germline CDR1 is ENHRY and CDR2 SYGVKD. V lost 6 bases to trimming and J lost 5 bases; unmatched junction nucleotides: 8. CDR3 nucleotides: TGTGCCATCAGCACAGCGGGACAGGGGCAAGATACGCAGTATTTT. This codes for CAISTAGQGQDTQYF.

The chain links TRBV11-3 to TRBJ2-3; the match to TRBD2 covers 11 bases. V trimming: 5 bases; J trimming: 4 bases; junction bases outside the gene matches: 2. CDR1 and CDR2 (germline): SGHNT, YENEEA. The CDR3 totals 14 residues. CDR3 DNA sequence: TGTGCCAGCAGCCTGGGACTAGCGGCAGATACGCAGTATTTT. Protein sequence: CASSLGLAADTQYF.

The J gene is TRBJ2-7, the V gene TRBV18; 10 bases align to TRBD1. In germline, CDR1 is KGHSH, CDR2 LQKENI. The CDR3 covers 15 residues. After removal of 3 bases from V and 3 bases from J, the junction contained 5 bases not matched to a gene. In DNA form, the CDR3 reads TGTGCCAGCTCACCCGCCGACAGGGGGCACTACGAGCAGTACTTC. This codes for CASSPADRGHYEQYF.

This clone showed up just a few times. The rearrangement links TRBV13 to TRBJ2-2; TRBD1 aligns across 8 bases. The trim removed 2 bases at V and 2 bases at J, leaving 7 bases unmatched. This CDR3 comprises 17 residues. Germline lookup yields CDR1 PRHDT and CDR2 FYEKMQ (reference sequence). CDR3 sequence: CASSLFQGAVNTGELFF. The CDR3, as DNA: TGTGCCAGCAGCTTATTCCAGGGGGCCGTTAACACCGGGGAGCTGTTTTTT.

This sequence joins TRBV7-3 and TRBJ2-7, with TRBD2 matching over 14 bases. V gave up 2 bases and J gave up 7 bases; unmatched junction bases: 4. The CDR3 is 15 amino acids. Germline assignment: CDR1 SGHTA and CDR2 FQGTGA. The DNA for the CDR3 is TGTGCCAGCAGCTTAGGGACTAGCGGGAGTAGAGAGCAGTACTTC. It is translated as CASSLGTSGSREQYF.

The J gene is TRBJ2-5, the V gene TRBV19, with D perhaps TRBD2 (5 bases). V lost 6 bases to trimming and J lost 2 bases, with 13 bases between them. Germline CDR1 and CDR2: LNHDA and SQIVND (reference sequence). The CDR3 is made up of 14 amino acids. CDR3 sequence: CASSERLPQETQYF. The CDR3 nucleotides read TGTGCCAGTAGCGAACGACTACCACAAGAGACCCAGTACTTC.

This chain links TRBV3-1 (or the pseudogene TRBV3-2) with TRBJ2-1, with 10 bases fitting TRBD2. The V gene end was trimmed by 1 base and the J gene end by 8 bases; junction bases not matched to a gene: 11. The CDR3 runs 17 residues. Germline CDR1 reads LGHDT; CDR2 reads YNNKEL (reference sequence). The chain's CDR3 is CASSQGWASGSMDEQFF. CDR3 nucleotides: TGTGCCAGCAGCCAAGGGTGGGCTAGCGGGAGTATGGATGAGCAGTTCTTC.

This chain links TRBV12-3 or TRBV12-4 with TRBJ1-6; D unclear. V lost 10 bases, J lost 1 base, and 8 bases lay in between. CDR3 length: 13 residues. CDR3 sequence reads: CAISRSYNSPLHF. In DNA, the CDR3 is TGTGCCATTTCTCGGTCCTATAATTCACCCCTCCACTTT.

V gene TRBV19 combines with J gene TRBJ2-1, with 7 bases lining up with TRBD1. This CDR3 has 17 amino acids. Germline values: CDR1 LNHDA, CDR2 SQIVND (reference sequence). J gave up 3 bases and V 3 bases, and 11 bases lay outside the gene matches. CDR3 nucleotides: TGTGCCAGTAGTATCTTTCCGGGACAGTCAATCTACAATGAGCAGTTCTTC. It encodes CASSIFPGQSIYNEQFF.

The chain couples TRBV6-6 to TRBJ1-1; D ambiguous. V dropped 5 bases and J dropped 0 bases, with 7 bases sitting between them. This CDR3 is built from 13 residues. CDR1 and CDR2 from the germline V gene are MNHNY and SVGAGI (reference sequence). For the CDR3, the DNA is TGTGCCAGCAGTCCCCCAGTGAACACTGAAGCTTTCTTT. Amino acid sequence: CASSPPVNTEAFF.

The chain joins TRBV5-4 to TRBJ2-7, with 13 bases matching TRBD2. With V trimmed by 3 bases and J by 3 bases, 9 bases remained unmatched. Germline CDR1 is SGHNT and CDR2 is YYREEE (reference sequence). The CDR3 is 17 amino acids. Here the CDR3 DNA reads TGTGCCAGCAGCTCTCGACTAGCGGGGGGTGGGAGCTACGAGCAGTACTTC. Its translation is CASSSRLAGGGSYEQYF.

This clone was seen only once. The rearrangement links TRBV9 to TRBJ2-7, with 10 bases fitting TRBD1. Trimming at V came to 3 bases and at J to 4 bases, leaving 7 bases not matched to a gene. Germline values: CDR1 SGDLS, CDR2 YYNGEE. The CDR3 consists of 15 residues. The CDR3 protein is CASSARWDRGYEQYF. CDR3 DNA sequence: TGTGCCAGCAGCGCCCGTTGGGACAGGGGATACGAGCAGTACTTC.

The chain combines TRBV7-9 with TRBJ2-7; D gene uncertain. V lost 0 bases, J lost 0 bases, and 15 bases lay in between. The CDR3 consists of 17 residues. Germline V gene data show CDR1 as SEHNR and CDR2 as FQNEAQ (reference sequence). DNA for the CDR3: TGTGCCAGCAGCTTAGCGCAGGCAGGTGCAAACTCCTACGAGCAGTACTTC. It encodes CASSLAQAGANSYEQYF. Together with reference TRBV7-9 and TRBJ2-7, the CDR3 gives the full variable domain: DTGVSQNPRHKITKRGQNVTFRCDPISEHNRLYWYRQTLGQGPEFLTYFQNEAQLEKSRLLSDRFSAERPKGSFSTLEIQRTEQGDSAMYLCASSLAQAGANSYEQYFGPGTRLTVT.